This entry is about one T cell receptor beta chain. As originally analysed: Estimation of nucleated cell counts was performed using reference gene primer amplification. The protocol was immunoSEQ multiplex PCR, while the TCRdb copy is restricted to in-frame clones and leaves out a portion. V and J calls plus clone size are reproduced from that table; the DNA served to infer D and trimming. The table shows roughly 320,000 clones, with around 86% occurring only once. The sample originates from a study of blood T cell repertoires in COVID-19. Per germline, CDR1 MDHEN and CDR2 SYDVKM. The CDR3 runs 15 residues. J gave up 5 bases and V 6 bases, and 13 bases lay outside the gene matches.

J is TRBJ2-7 and V is TRBV28; TRBD1 matches at 7 bases. Sequenced: peripheral blood. This sequence was found in a man in his 70s with acute or convalescent COVID-19. The CDR3 sequence: CASSRIQGSLDEQYF. DNA of the CDR3: TGTGCCAGCAGCCGGATACAGGGGTCCCTAGACGAGCAGTACTTC.